This record looks at one T cell receptor (beta chain) sequence and its context. At baseline, cycle 4 day 1, and cycle 7 day 1, blood was sampled. Here immunoSEQ multiplex PCR was the method, and the copy in TCRdb shows in-frame clones only, minus some. The sample shows tens of thousands of clones, 70% to 90% of them seen only once. The data belong to a study of OX40 agonist ivuxolimab in advanced cancers. Turning to the study itself: Hepatocellular carcinoma, melanoma, renal cell or head and neck cancer affected the dose-escalation patients.

CDR1 and CDR2 (germline): KGHSH, LQKENI. This CDR3 has 15 residues. V lost 4 bases, J lost 6 bases, and 11 bases stayed unmatched. The sample consisted of CD4+ or CD8+ T cells sorted from blood, taken in a trial of the OX40 agonist ivuxolimab. This clonotype was sampled from an adult with an advanced solid tumor such as melanoma, head and neck, liver or kidney cancer. The chain employs TRBV18 and TRBJ1-1; 7 bases map to TRBD1. Here the CDR3 DNA reads TGTGCCAGCTCACTCGCCACAGGGCAGGGGGCTGAAGCTTTCTTT. Protein: CASSLATGQGAEAFF.